Below are 29 T cell receptor beta chains sequenced from a single sample in a study of OX40 agonist ivuxolimab in advanced cancers. Here immunoSEQ multiplex PCR was the method, and the copy in TCRdb shows in-frame clones only, minus some. This sample carries over 55,000 clones, 84% of them seen once, and the ten largest clones take around 0.73%. Sequenced here: CD4+ or CD8+ T cells sorted from blood, sampled in a trial of the OX40 agonist ivuxolimab. The receptor source for this set is an adult with an advanced solid tumor such as melanoma, head and neck, liver or kidney cancer.

The V call is TRBV7-9, the J call TRBJ1-4, with TRBD1 matching over 7 bases. CDR1 SEHNR and CDR2 FQNEAQ come from the germline V gene (reference sequence). The trim removed 5 bases at V and 7 bases at J, leaving 7 bases unmatched. The CDR3 consists of 14 residues. The CDR3 sequence: CASSGTDQGEKLFF. The CDR3 DNA follows: TGTGCCAGCAGCGGGACAGATCAGGGTGAAAAACTGTTTTTT.

This chain links TRBV7-8 with TRBJ2-1; D is perhaps TRBD1 or TRBD2 (5 bases each). The germline V gene encodes CDR1 SGHVS and CDR2 FQNEAQ. Trimming took 3 bases from V and 9 from J, leaving 15 bases between them. This CDR3 contains 14 residues. In DNA, the CDR3 is TGTGCCAGCAGCTTGGGGACCCGACAGACTGAGCAGTTCTTC. It encodes CASSLGTRQTEQFF.

This chain links TRBV11-2 with TRBJ1-2, with a tentative D call TRBD1 (5 bases). Germline assignment: CDR1 SGHAT and CDR2 FQNNGV. V was cut by 0 bases and J by 4 bases, with 15 bases left in between. CDR3 length: 16 residues. CDR3 DNA: TGTGCCAGCAGCTTAGACCCTTCAGGGCGACTCTATGGCTACACCTTC. Translating it yields CASSLDPSGRLYGYTF.

The rearrangement links TRBV5-1 to TRBJ2-1; D ambiguous. This CDR3 comprises 12 residues. CDR1 is SGHRS, CDR2 YFSETQ, per germline. Trimming stripped 1 base from V and 11 bases from J, with 10 bases between. CDR3 nucleotide sequence: TGCGCCAGCAGCTTGCGAGATGATAAGCAGTTCTTC. It specifies CASSLRDDKQFF.

V usage is TRBV11-3 and J usage is TRBJ2-1; D call uncertain. There are 16 residues in the CDR3. Germline CDR1 and CDR2: SGHNT and YENEEA. V dropped 5 bases and J dropped 0 bases, with 14 bases sitting between them. CDR3 sequence reads: CASSLSLTSSYNEQFF. In DNA form, the CDR3 reads TGTGCCAGCAGCCTTAGTCTTACAAGCTCCTACAATGAGCAGTTCTTC.

The CDR3 spells CASSLMVDPNEKLFF. The CDR3 nucleotides read TGTGCCAGCAGCTTAATGGTTGATCCTAATGAAAAACTGTTTTTT. The chain recombines TRBV7-2 with TRBJ1-4; no clear D. Trimming took 2 bases from V and 3 from J, leaving 10 bases between them. Germline V gene data show CDR1 as SGHTA and CDR2 as FQGNSA. This CDR3 is built from 15 residues. The full variable domain, rest sourced from reference TRBV7-2 and TRBJ1-4, is GAGVSQSPSNKVTEKGKDVELRCDPISGHTALYWYRQSLGQGLEFLIYFQGNSAPDKSGLPSDRFSAERTGGSVSTLTIQRTQQEDSAVYLCASSLMVDPNEKLFFGSGTQLSVL.

The gene calls are TRBV5-1 and TRBJ1-2; D is possibly TRBD1 (6 bases). The CDR3 spans 15 residues. CDR1 and CDR2 (germline): SGHRS, YFSETQ. V was pared by 4 bases and J by 8 bases, with 21 bases between. CDR3 amino acids: CASSGGTPGEGGYTF. The CDR3, as DNA: TGCGCCAGCAGCGGGGGGACCCCAGGGGAGGGCGGCTACACCTTC.

This chain connects TRBV5-6 to TRBJ1-5; 7 bases align to TRBD1. V trimming: 4 bases; J trimming: 7 bases; junction bases outside the gene matches: 5. The V gene's germline CDR1 is SGHDT and CDR2 YYEEEE. The CDR3 length is 13 residues. CDR3 loop: CASSKDRHQPQHF. CDR3 sequence (DNA): TGTGCCAGCAGCAAGGACAGGCACCAGCCCCAGCATTTT.

V is TRBV11-1 and J is TRBJ2-7; 9 bases fit TRBD1. With V trimmed by 1 base and J by 4 bases, 2 bases remained unmatched. The CDR3 loop spans 14 amino acids. Germline values: CDR1 SGHAT, CDR2 FQDESV (reference sequence). CDR3 sequence: CASSLGTGAYEQYF. CDR3 nucleotide sequence: TGTGCCAGCAGCTTAGGGACAGGGGCATACGAGCAGTACTTC.

V gene TRBV6-5 combines with J gene TRBJ2-7, with D perhaps TRBD1 (6 bases). The CDR3 contains 15 residues. Germline CDR1 MNHEY, CDR2 SVGAGI. V was pared by 6 bases and J by 3 bases, with 18 bases between. The CDR3 region is CASRTSYRASYEQYF. In DNA, the CDR3 is TGTGCCAGCAGGACAAGCTACAGGGCCAGCTACGAGCAGTACTTC.

The chain is built from TRBV5-1 and TRBJ2-2; D might be TRBD1 or TRBD2, each matching 5 bases. Germline V gene sequence: CDR1 SGHRS, CDR2 YFSETQ. This CDR3 is 15 amino acids long. V was clipped by 4 bases and J by 4 bases, with 14 bases between them. The CDR3, as DNA: TGCGCCAGCAGCCCCGGGGCTGCCACCACCGGGGAGCTGTTTTTT. It yields the protein CASSPGAATTGELFF.

J is TRBJ1-6 and V is TRBV19; 7 bases fit TRBD1. The CDR3 length is 15 residues. The V segment lost 3 bases and the J segment 9 bases; nucleotides outside the gene matches: 8. CDR1 is LNHDA and CDR2 is SQIVND in the germline V gene (reference sequence). The CDR3 sequence is CASSISQGRGSPLHF. The CDR3 nucleotides are TGTGCCAGTAGTATTTCACAGGGGAGGGGTTCACCCCTCCACTTT.

This rearrangement joins TRBV18 to TRBJ1-5; D is undetermined. This CDR3 region has 15 residues. CDR1 and CDR2 (germline): KGHSH, LQKENI. V gave up 2 bases and J gave up 0 bases, with 8 bases separating them. The CDR3 loop reads CASSPLHSSNQPQHF. CDR3 in DNA: TGTGCCAGCTCACCATTACACAGTAGCAATCAGCCCCAGCATTTT.

In its sample, this clone was seen a few times. This chain uses TRBV7-2 with TRBJ2-1; TRBD2 is a possible D gene (6 bases). CDR1 SGHTA and CDR2 FQGNSA come from the germline V gene. The CDR3 extends over 17 amino acids. V lost 0 bases, J lost 0 bases, and 12 bases lay in between. Written as DNA, the CDR3 is TGTGCCAGCAGCTTAGCTGGGGGGTCAAGCTCCTACAATGAGCAGTTCTTC. Translation: CASSLAGGSSSYNEQFF.

J is TRBJ1-5 and V is TRBV7-3, with a weak D call TRBD1 (5 bases). This CDR3 spans 16 amino acids. In germline, CDR1 is SGHTA, CDR2 FQGTGA. Between the trimmed V and J ends, which lost 1 base and 1 base, there was a span of 11 bases. CDR3 nucleotide sequence: TGTGCCAGCAGCTTAAATAGTGGGGGAAGCAATCAGCCCCAGCATTTT. This translates into CASSLNSGGSNQPQHF.

V usage is TRBV18 and J usage is TRBJ2-6; the D is unclear. Germline V lookup: CDR1 KGHSH, CDR2 LQKENI. V gave up 2 bases and J gave up 0 bases, with 14 bases separating them. The CDR3 has 18 amino acids. The CDR3 protein is CASSPSASGSSGANVLTF. DNA of the CDR3: TGTGCCAGCTCACCAAGTGCCAGTGGTAGCTCTGGGGCCAACGTCCTGACTTTC. Based on the CDR3 plus reference TRBV18 and TRBJ2-6, the full variable domain is NAGVMQNPRHLVRRRGQEARLRCSPMKGHSHVYWYRQLPEEGLKFMVYLQKENIIDESGMPKERFSAEFPKEGPSILRIQQVVRGDSAAYFCASSPSASGSSGANVLTFGAGSRLTVL.

The chain joins TRBV27 to TRBJ2-1, with a possible D match to TRBD2 (6 bases). In germline, CDR1 is MNHEY, CDR2 SMNVEV (reference sequence). Between the trimmed V and J ends, which lost 4 bases and 14 bases, there was a span of 21 bases. This CDR3 contains 14 residues. This chain's CDR3 is CASSWTGVTSIEFF. The CDR3 nucleotides are TGTGCCAGCAGTTGGACGGGAGTAACATCGATAGAGTTCTTC.

This chain links TRBV19 with TRBJ2-6; D is perhaps TRBD2 (6 bases). Trimming took off 0 bases at V and 0 bases at J, with 9 bases between the two ends. The CDR3 is 17 residues long. CDR1 is LNHDA, CDR2 SQIVND, per germline (reference sequence). The CDR3 bases are TGTGCCAGTAGTATAGAGCGGGGAAGCTCTGGGGCCAACGTCCTGACTTTC. Amino acids: CASSIERGSSGANVLTF.

V and J are TRBV7-6 and TRBJ2-3; 7 bases match TRBD1. The length of the CDR3 is 15 residues. Trimming took 3 bases from V and 4 from J; bases not matched to a gene: 7. The germline V gene has CDR1 SGHVS and CDR2 FNYEAQ. This chain's CDR3 is CASSLGPGGSDTQYF. The DNA of the CDR3 is TGTGCCAGCAGCTTGGGTCCAGGGGGATCAGATACGCAGTATTTT.

The genes are TRBV6-1 and TRBJ1-6; a possible D gene is TRBD1 (6 bases). Germline CDR1 and CDR2: MNHNS and SASEGT. The germline V and J ends were trimmed by 0 bases and 9 bases, with 15 bases remaining between them. CDR3 length: 16 amino acids. CDR3 DNA: TGTGCCAGCAGTGAAGCCACAGGGTTTGGCGGTTCACCCCTCCACTTT. Translation: CASSEATGFGGSPLHF.

This clone has a handful of counts. The chain has TRBV11-2 and TRBJ2-3; the D gene is possibly TRBD2 (6 bases). V lost 5 bases, J lost 0 bases, and 12 bases lay in between. The CDR3 consists of 15 residues. CDR1 SGHAT and CDR2 FQNNGV come from the germline V gene. CDR3 sequence: CASSHWGTSTDTQYF. The DNA of the CDR3 is TGTGCCAGCAGCCATTGGGGGACTAGCACAGATACGCAGTATTTT.

Comment on this clone: Other nucleotide sequences in the sample specify the same CDR3. This chain connects TRBV4-3 to TRBJ2-7; 8 nucleotides line up with TRBD1. With 3 bases clipped from V and 5 bases from J, the junction kept 9 bases outside the gene matches. The CDR3 is 15 amino acids. CDR1 LGHNA and CDR2 YSLEER come from the germline V gene. Here the CDR3 reads CASSQERTGYHEQYF. CDR3 in DNA: TGCGCCAGCAGCCAGGAAAGGACAGGGTATCACGAGCAGTACTTC.

The chain joins TRBV10-3 to TRBJ2-1; 11 bases agree with TRBD1. V shed 9 bases and J 7 bases; nucleotides not matched to a gene: 11. This CDR3 is 15 amino acids long. Per the germline V gene, CDR1 is ENHRY and CDR2 is SYGVKD. In DNA, the CDR3 is TGTGCCATTTCTCCCGGGACAGGGGGTCTGAATGAGCAGTTCTTC. It codes for CAISPGTGGLNEQFF.

This clone occurred once. The chain is built from TRBV30 and TRBJ1-5; TRBD1 agrees at 7 bases. The CDR3 consists of 14 residues. CDR1 GTSNPN and CDR2 SVGIG come from the germline V gene (reference sequence). V dropped 1 base and J dropped 2; count of bases not matched to a gene: 2. CDR3 sequence: CAWSDRGGNQPQHF. CDR3 sequence (DNA): TGTGCCTGGAGTGACAGGGGAGGCAATCAGCCCCAGCATTTT.

The CDR3 loop reads CASSTNRGQETQYF. CDR3 nucleotide sequence: TGCGCCAGCAGCACAAACAGGGGGCAAGAGACCCAGTACTTC. V is TRBV5-1 and J is TRBJ2-5; TRBD1 aligns across 8 bases. In germline, CDR1 is SGHRS, CDR2 YFSETQ. This CDR3 region has 14 residues. Trimming took 4 bases from V and 2 from J; bases not matched to a gene: 4.

The chain combines TRBV7-2 with TRBJ2-7; a possible D gene is TRBD1 (5 bases). The germline gives CDR1 SGHTA, CDR2 FQGNSA. The germline V and J ends were trimmed by 5 bases and 2 bases, with 10 bases remaining between them. This CDR3 is 13 amino acids long. CDR3 residues: CASSPDSPYEQYF. CDR3 in DNA: TGTGCCAGCAGCCCTGACAGCCCCTACGAGCAGTACTTC.

J is TRBJ2-2 and V is TRBV7-7, with 7 positions matching TRBD1. The CDR3 is 15 amino acids. Germline trimming cut 5 bases from V and 0 bases from J; bases unmatched to any gene: 3. Germline CDR1 and CDR2: SSHAT and FNYEAQ (reference sequence). In nucleotides, the CDR3 is TGTGCCAGCAGCCCCGGGACAGCGAACACCGGGGAGCTGTTTTTT. It yields the protein CASSPGTANTGELFF.

The V call is TRBV28, the J call TRBJ2-5, with D possibly matching TRBD2 (5 bases). CDR3 length equals 12 residues. Germline V gene data show CDR1 as MDHEN and CDR2 as SYDVKM. V gave up 5 bases and J gave up 5 bases, with 9 bases separating them. In DNA, the CDR3 is TGTGCCAGCAGTCGGGGAATCGAGACCCAGTACTTC. Translating gives CASSRGIETQYF.

Worth noting for this clone: An end of the junction does not agree with germline; a read error may underlie this. The chain carries TRBV5-1 and TRBJ1-5; the match to TRBD1 covers 10 bases. This CDR3 is 17 amino acids long. Germline V gene lookup returns CDR1 SGHRS and CDR2 YFSETQ. CDR3 coding DNA: TGCGCCAGCAGCTTGATTTATCAGACAGGGGGCAAACAGCCCCAGCATTTT. Translating gives CASSLIYQTGGKQPQHF. Full variable domain (rest looked up from reference TRBV5-1 and TRBJ1-5): KAGVTQTPRYLIKTRGQQVTLSCSPISGHRSVSWYQQTPGQGLQFLFEYFSETQRNKGNFPGRFSGRQFSNSRSEMNVSTLELGDSALYLCASSLIYQTGGKQPQHFGDGTRLSIL.